These 3 T cell receptor beta chains came from one sample sequenced in a study of Ad26.COV2.S vaccination and SARS-CoV-2 variants. Assay used: immunoSEQ multiplex PCR; TCRdb lists only in-frame clones, some missing. The sample lists over 250,000 clones; around 87% were seen once. Treatment in this sample: over 15 received Ad26.COV2.S at low or high dose, single or two shots; 5 received placebo; per-sample allocation not given. Collection of the samples took place on day 63 after the first injection of vaccine or placebo. The input for sequencing was peripheral blood, taken in a trial of Ad26.COV2.S vaccine versus placebo. Every receptor here comes from a person between 18 and 60 years old who received the Ad26.COV2.S COVID-19 vaccine or a placebo.

This chain connects TRBV27 to TRBJ1-1; 7 bases are a match to TRBD1. CDR3 size: 15 residues. The germline CDR1 and CDR2 sequences are MNHEY and SMNVEV (reference sequence). With 6 bases clipped from V and 10 bases from J, the junction kept 17 bases outside the gene matches. CDR3 amino acids: CASSQLDRAPVGAFF. CDR3 sequence (DNA): TGTGCCAGCAGCCAACTAGACAGGGCGCCGGTCGGAGCTTTCTTT.

This chain joins TRBV4-3 and TRBJ2-7, with no clear D. Trimming removed 4 bases from V and 1 base from J, with 11 bases in between. This CDR3 is built from 14 residues. Germline-derived CDR1 and CDR2 are LGHNA and YSLEER. CDR3 residues: CASSRIPRSYEQYF. CDR3 in DNA: TGCGCCAGCAGCCGAATACCTAGGTCCTACGAGCAGTACTTC.

The CDR3 sequence: CAISEGDRYVEQYF. CDR3 DNA: TGTGCCATCAGTGAAGGGGACCGCTATGTTGAGCAGTACTTC. This sequence joins TRBV10-3 and TRBJ2-7; tentatively, D is TRBD1 or TRBD2 (5 bases each). This CDR3 region has 14 residues. Germline assignment: CDR1 ENHRY and CDR2 SYGVKD. V was pared by 3 bases and J by 7 bases, with 16 bases between.